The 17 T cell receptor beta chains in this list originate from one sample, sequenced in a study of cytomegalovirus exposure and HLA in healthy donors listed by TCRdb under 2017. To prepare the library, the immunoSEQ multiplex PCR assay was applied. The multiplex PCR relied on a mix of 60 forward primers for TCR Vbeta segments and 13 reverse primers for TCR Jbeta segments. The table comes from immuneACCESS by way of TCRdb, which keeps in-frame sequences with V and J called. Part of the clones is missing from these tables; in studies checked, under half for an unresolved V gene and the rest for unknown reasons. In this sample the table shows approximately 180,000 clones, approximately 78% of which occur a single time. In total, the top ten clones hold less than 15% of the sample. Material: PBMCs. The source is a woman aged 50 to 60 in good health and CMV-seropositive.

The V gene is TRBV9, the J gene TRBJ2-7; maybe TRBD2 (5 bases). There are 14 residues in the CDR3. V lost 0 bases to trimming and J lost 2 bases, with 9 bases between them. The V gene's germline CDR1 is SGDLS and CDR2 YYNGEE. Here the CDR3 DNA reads TGTGCCAGCAGCGTAGCGGGAAGGGCCTACGAGCAGTACTTC. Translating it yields CASSVAGRAYEQYF.

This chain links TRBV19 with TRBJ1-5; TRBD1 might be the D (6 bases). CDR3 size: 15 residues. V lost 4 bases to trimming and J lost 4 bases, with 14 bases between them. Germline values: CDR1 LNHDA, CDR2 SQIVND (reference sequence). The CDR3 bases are TGTGCCAGTAGTAGCAGGGGTGACCATAATCAGCCCCAGCATTTT. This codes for CASSSRGDHNQPQHF.

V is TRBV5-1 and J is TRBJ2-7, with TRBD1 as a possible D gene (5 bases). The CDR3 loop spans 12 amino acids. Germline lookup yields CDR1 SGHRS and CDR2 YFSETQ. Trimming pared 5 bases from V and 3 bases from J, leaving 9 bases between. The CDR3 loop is CASSRTSYEQYF. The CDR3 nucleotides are TGCGCCAGCAGTCGGACAAGCTACGAGCAGTACTTC.

The CDR3 coding sequence is TGTGCCAGCAGCTATCGGGGGGAACCCACAGATACGCAGTATTTT. It encodes CASSYRGEPTDTQYF. The V call is TRBV11-2, the J call TRBJ2-3; TRBD2 matches 7 bases. Looked up from germline, CDR1 is SGHAT and CDR2 is FQNNGV. The CDR3 consists of 15 residues. V lost 4 bases to trimming and J lost 2 bases; unmatched junction nucleotides: 6.

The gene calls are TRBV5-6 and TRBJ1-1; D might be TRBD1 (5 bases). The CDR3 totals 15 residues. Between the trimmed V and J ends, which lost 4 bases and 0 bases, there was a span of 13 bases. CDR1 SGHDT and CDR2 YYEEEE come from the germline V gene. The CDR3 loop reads CASSRVLTVNTEAFF. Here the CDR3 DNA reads TGTGCCAGCAGCCGAGTCCTGACAGTGAACACTGAAGCTTTCTTT.

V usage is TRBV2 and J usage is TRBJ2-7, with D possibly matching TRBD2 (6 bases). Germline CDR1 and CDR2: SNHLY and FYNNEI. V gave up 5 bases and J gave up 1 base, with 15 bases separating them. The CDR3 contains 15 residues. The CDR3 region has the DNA TGTGCCAGCAGTCCTCGCGGGGTATTTTCCTACGAGCAGTACTTC. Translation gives CASSPRGVFSYEQYF. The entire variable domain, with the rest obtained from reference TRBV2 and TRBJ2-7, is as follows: EPEVTQTPSHQVTQMGQEVILRCVPISNHLYFYWYRQILGQKVEFLVSFYNNEISEKSEIFDDQFSVERPDGSNFTLKIRSTKLEDSAMYFCASSPRGVFSYEQYFGPGTRLTVT.

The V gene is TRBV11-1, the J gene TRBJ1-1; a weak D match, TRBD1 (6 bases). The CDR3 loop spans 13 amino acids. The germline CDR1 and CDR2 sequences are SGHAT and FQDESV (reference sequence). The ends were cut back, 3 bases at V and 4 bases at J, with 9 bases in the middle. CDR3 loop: CASSFLGGTEAFF. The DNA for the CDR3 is TGTGCCAGCAGCTTTCTAGGGGGCACTGAAGCTTTCTTT.

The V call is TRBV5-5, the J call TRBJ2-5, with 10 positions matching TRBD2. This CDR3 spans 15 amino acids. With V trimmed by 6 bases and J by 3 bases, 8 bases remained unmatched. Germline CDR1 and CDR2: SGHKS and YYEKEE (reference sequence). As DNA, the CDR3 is TGTGCCAGCACCCGTAGCGGGGGGCTAAAAGAGACCCAGTACTTC. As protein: CASTRSGGLKETQYF.

For the CDR3, the DNA is TGCAGCGTTTTCATAAACAGGGGCCCTCTCCACGAGCAGTACTTC. It translates to CSVFINRGPLHEQYF. The chain links TRBV29-1 to TRBJ2-7, with 7 positions matching TRBD1. Germline CDR1 is SQVTM and CDR2 is ANQGSEA. J gave up 5 bases and V 5 bases, and 15 bases lay outside the gene matches. The CDR3 spans 15 residues.

CDR3 DNA: TGTGCCAGCAGCCTAAGCGGGGGGGCCTACGAGCAGTACTTC. Protein: CASSLSGGAYEQYF. This chain uses TRBV7-6 with TRBJ2-7, with 10 bases lining up with TRBD2. V lost 5 bases to trimming and J lost 2 bases; unmatched junction nucleotides: 3. The CDR3 loop spans 14 amino acids. Germline V CDR1 and CDR2: SGHVS, FNYEAQ.

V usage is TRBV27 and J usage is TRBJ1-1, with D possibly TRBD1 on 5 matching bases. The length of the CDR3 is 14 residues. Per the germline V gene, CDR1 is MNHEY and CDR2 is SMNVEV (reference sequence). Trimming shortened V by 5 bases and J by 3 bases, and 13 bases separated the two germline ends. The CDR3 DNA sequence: TGTGCCAGCAGTCTTCAGGGTAAGGACACTGAAGCTTTCTTT. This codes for CASSLQGKDTEAFF.

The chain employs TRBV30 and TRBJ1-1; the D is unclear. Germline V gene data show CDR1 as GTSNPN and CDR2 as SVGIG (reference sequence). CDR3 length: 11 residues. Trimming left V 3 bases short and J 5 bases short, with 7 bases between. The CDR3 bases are TGTGCCTGGAGGAGAGGAACTGAAGCTTTCTTT. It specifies CAWRRGTEAFF.

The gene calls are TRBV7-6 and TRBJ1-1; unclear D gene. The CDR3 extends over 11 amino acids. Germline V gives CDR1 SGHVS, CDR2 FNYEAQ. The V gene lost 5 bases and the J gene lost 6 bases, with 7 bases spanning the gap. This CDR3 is CASSEGAEAFF. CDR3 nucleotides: TGTGCCAGCAGCGAGGGAGCTGAAGCTTTCTTT.

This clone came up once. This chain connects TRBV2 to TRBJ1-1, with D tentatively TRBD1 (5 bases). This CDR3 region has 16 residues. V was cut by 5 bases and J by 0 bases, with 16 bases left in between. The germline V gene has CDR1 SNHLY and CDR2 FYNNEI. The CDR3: CASSQSFGQMNTEAFF. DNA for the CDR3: TGTGCCAGCAGTCAATCATTCGGACAAATGAACACTGAAGCTTTCTTT.

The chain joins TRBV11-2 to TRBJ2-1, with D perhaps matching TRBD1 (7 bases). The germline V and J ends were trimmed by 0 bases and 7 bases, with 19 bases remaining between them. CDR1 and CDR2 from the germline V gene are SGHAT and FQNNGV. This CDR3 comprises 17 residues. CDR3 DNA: TGTGCCAGCAGCTTAGATCTGTCAGGGGGAGGTTTGAATGAGCAGTTCTTC. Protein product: CASSLDLSGGGLNEQFF.

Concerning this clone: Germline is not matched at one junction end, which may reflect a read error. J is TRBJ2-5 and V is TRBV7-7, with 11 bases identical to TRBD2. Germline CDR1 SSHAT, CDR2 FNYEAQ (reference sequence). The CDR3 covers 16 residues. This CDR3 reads CASSLDNLAGGETQYF. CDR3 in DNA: TGTGCTAGCAGCTTAGACAATCTAGCGGGGGGAGAGACCCAGTACTTC.

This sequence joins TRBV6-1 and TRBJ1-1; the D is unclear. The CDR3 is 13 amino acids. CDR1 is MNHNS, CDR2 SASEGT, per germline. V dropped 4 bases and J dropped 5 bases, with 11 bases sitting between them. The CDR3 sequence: CASSAGVGTEAFF. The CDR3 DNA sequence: TGTGCCAGCAGTGCCGGGGTAGGGACTGAAGCTTTCTTT.